This T cell receptor beta chain was documented in a study of Graves' ophthalmopathy and Graves' hyperthyroidism. The CDR3 sequence is 14 residues long. Trimming pared 0 bases from V and 4 bases from J, leaving 10 bases between. Germline loops: CDR1 SGHTS, CDR2 YDEGEE. The sequenced template was RNA, covering the TCR beta CDR3 region. In the first round, RT-PCR was carried out with HTBI primers, and a multiplex PCR formed the second round. TCRdb passed the multiplex PCR reads through MiXCR, listing each CDR3 protein once. The top ten hold about 4.2% of the sample, which has 500,000 to 600,000 distinct CDR3 sequences, approximately 37% seen once. At least ten counts were recorded for this clonotype.

This sequence was found in an adult man with Graves' hyperthyroidism. The chain carries TRBV5-8 and TRBJ2-5, with a tentative D call TRBD1 (5 bases). The sample comprised peripheral blood or thyroid tissue (not recorded which). The CDR3: CASSLAWGRETQYF. DNA for the CDR3: TGTGCCAGCAGCTTGGCTTGGGGCAGAGAGACCCAGTACTTC.